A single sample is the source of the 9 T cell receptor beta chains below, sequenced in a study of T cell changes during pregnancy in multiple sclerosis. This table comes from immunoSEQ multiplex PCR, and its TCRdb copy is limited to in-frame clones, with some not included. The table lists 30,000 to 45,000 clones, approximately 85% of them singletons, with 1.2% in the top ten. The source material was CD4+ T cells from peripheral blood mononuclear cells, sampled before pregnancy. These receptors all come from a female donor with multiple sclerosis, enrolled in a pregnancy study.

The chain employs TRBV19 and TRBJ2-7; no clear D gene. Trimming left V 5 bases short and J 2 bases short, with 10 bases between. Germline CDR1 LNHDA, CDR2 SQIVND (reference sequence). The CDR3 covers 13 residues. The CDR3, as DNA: TGTGCCAGTAGTCCTACGTCCACCTACGAGCAGTACTTC. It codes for CASSPTSTYEQYF.

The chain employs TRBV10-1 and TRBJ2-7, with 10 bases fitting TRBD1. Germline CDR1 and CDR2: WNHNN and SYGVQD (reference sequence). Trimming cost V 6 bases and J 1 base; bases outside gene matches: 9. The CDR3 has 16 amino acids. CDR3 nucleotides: TGCGCCAGCAGCCTTGGACAGGGGGTTCTGTCCTACGAGCAGTACTTC. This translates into CASSLGQGVLSYEQYF.

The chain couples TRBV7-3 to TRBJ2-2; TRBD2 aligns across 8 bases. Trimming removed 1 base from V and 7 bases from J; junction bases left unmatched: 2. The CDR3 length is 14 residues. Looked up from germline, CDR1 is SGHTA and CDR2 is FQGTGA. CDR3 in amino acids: CASSLRLAGGELFF. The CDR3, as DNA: TGTGCCAGCAGCTTAAGGCTAGCGGGCGGGGAGCTGTTTTTT.

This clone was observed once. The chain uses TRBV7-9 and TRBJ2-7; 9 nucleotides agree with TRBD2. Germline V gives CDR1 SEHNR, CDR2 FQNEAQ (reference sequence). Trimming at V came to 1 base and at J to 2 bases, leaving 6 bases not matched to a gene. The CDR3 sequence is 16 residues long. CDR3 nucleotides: TGTGCCAGCAGCTTAGTTAGCCTAGCGGGAACCTACGAGCAGTACTTC. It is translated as CASSLVSLAGTYEQYF.

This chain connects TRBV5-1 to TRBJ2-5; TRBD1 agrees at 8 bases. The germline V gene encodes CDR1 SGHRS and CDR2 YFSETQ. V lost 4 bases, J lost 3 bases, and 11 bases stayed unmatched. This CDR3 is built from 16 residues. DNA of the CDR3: TGCGCCAGCAGCCACGGACAGGGTGTACCTGAAGAGACCCAGTACTTC. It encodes CASSHGQGVPEETQYF.

The CDR3 spells CSVPSGHRSSYEQYF. The DNA for the CDR3 is TGCAGCGTTCCAAGCGGGCACCGGAGCTCCTACGAGCAGTACTTC. This chain connects TRBV29-1 to TRBJ2-7, with a weak D call TRBD2 (6 bases). From germline, CDR1 is SQVTM and CDR2 ANQGSEA. The V gene lost 5 bases and the J gene lost 0 bases, with 17 bases spanning the gap. The CDR3 has 15 residues.

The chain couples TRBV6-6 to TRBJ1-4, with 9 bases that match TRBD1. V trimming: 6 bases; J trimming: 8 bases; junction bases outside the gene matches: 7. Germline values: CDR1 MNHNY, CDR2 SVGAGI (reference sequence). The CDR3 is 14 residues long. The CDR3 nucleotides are TGTGCCAGCAGCCGCGGGACAGGGAACGAAAAACTGTTTTTT. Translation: CASSRGTGNEKLFF.

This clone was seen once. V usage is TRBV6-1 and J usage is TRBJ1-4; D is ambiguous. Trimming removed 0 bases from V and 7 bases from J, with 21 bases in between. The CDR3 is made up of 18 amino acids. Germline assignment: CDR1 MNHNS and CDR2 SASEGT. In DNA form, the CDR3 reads TGTGCCAGCAGTGAAGCATCTCAATACCAGGACTCCGGTGAAAAACTGTTTTTT. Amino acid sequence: CASSEASQYQDSGEKLFF.

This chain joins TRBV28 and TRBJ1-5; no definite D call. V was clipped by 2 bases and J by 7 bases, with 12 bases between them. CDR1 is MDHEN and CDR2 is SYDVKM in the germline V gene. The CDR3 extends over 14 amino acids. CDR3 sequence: CASSLMVGGQPQHF. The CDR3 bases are TGTGCCAGCAGTTTAATGGTTGGCGGGCAGCCCCAGCATTTT.